Shown below are 3 T cell receptor beta chains from a single sample sequenced in a study of CD8 T cells in ankylosing spondylitis (dated by TCRdb to 2017 to 2019). Library preparation employed 5' RACE. Sequencer: Illumina HiSeq 2500. The raw public data were reprocessed by TCRdb itself: fastp quality trimming at Q25, MiXCR clonotype calling, in-frame beta chains only. Each entry is one CDR3 protein sequence, shown with its most common DNA and genes. Present in this sample are 80,000 to 100,000 distinct CDR3 sequences, roughly 8.3% of which were seen just once. Approximately 9.9% of the sample is held by the ten biggest clonotypes. Sequenced: blood, either unsorted or a sorted T cell fraction (not recorded which). These receptors were obtained from a male donor with ankylosing spondylitis or in good health (not recorded which).

This clonotype occurred many times. The chain uses TRBV7-2 and TRBJ2-3, with 10 bases identical to TRBD2. The CDR3 is 18 residues long. The V gene's germline CDR1 is SGHTA and CDR2 FQGNSA. The V gene end was trimmed by 3 bases and the J gene end by 6 bases; junction bases not matched to a gene: 15. The CDR3 DNA sequence: TGTGCCAGCAGCTTGGGACTAGCGATAACGACTCCAGCGGATACGCAGTATTTT. It yields the protein CASSLGLAITTPADTQYF.

This clonotype has a count of ten or more. The chain recombines TRBV23-1 with TRBJ1-5; D is ambiguous. TRBV23-1 carries the ORF label, with uncertain function. The CDR3 runs 16 residues. The V and J ends lost 10 bases and 10 bases respectively, with 29 bases between them. The CDR3 sequence is CATNDIRQTAISPQHF. CDR3 bases: TGCGCCACGAACGATATCAGGCAAACAGCAATCAGCCCCCAGCATTTT.

The sample holds a few counts of this clonotype. J is TRBJ2-7 and V is TRBV11-2; D might be TRBD2 (5 bases). The CDR3 spans 15 residues. CDR1 is SGHAT and CDR2 is FQNNGV in the germline V gene. Deletions cut 6 bases from V and 2 bases from J, with 17 bases between. The CDR3 protein is CASRHPYRGTYEQYF. The CDR3 DNA sequence: TGTGCCAGCAGGCATCCGTATCGGGGTACCTACGAGCAGTACTTC.